This note documents a single T cell receptor beta chain sequence. Antigen specificity is unknown. The sample contains more than one DNA sequence encoding this CDR3. The source of the sample is a study of shared clonotypes between healthy human individuals. TCRdb keeps only in-frame clones here, not all; method: immunoSEQ multiplex PCR. The table includes about 980,000 clones, roughly 72% detected once. Study findings and constraints: Donor clonotype sharing was expected to depend on sequencing depth.

The TCR originated in a man younger than 35 in good health. The sequencing input was memory CD4+ T cells sorted from blood. Subset denoted: CD45RA-negative fraction.

CDR3 DNA sequence: TGTGCCAGTAGTATAGATGGCGGGGGCACAGATACGCAGTATTTT. It yields the protein CASSIDGGGTDTQYF. This rearrangement joins TRBV19 to TRBJ2-3, with D possibly matching TRBD2 (6 bases). Deletions cut 0 bases from V and 1 base from J, with 8 bases between. CDR3 length: 15 residues. Germline V gene lookup returns CDR1 LNHDA and CDR2 SQIVND (reference sequence).